This TCR beta chain was captured by sequencing in a study of T cell responses to AZD1222 COVID-19 vaccine. As regards this clone: What it binds is unknown.

TCRdb keeps only in-frame clones here, not all; method: immunoSEQ multiplex PCR. Of roughly 100,000 clones listed, 88% were seen once; the top ten hold less than 9.5%. Findings of the study overall: Baseline seropositivity characterized only six AZD1222 recipients. The donors showed a predominance of white British ancestry and of females, with possible underestimation of clonal diversity. Two AZD1222 doses significantly raised spike-specific TCR breadth and depth over controls. None of the repertoires were sampled until the peak T cell response had passed.

This TCR derives from an adult in good health. Source: peripheral blood, taken on day 0 of AZD1222 vaccination.

CDR3 in DNA: TGTGCCAGCAGCCAACGACCCAATAATTCACCCCTCCACTTT. Translating gives CASSQRPNNSPLHF. The genes are TRBV6-6 and TRBJ1-6; D is uncertain. The CDR3 runs to 14 residues. The V and J ends lost 6 bases and 5 bases respectively, with 11 bases between them. Germline V gives CDR1 MNHNY, CDR2 SVGAGI (reference sequence).